This TCR beta chain was sequenced in a study of blood T cell repertoires in COVID-19. Across the study: Specimens from acute and convalescent COVID-19 originated in the United States, Italy and Spain. Sample material is recorded as cDNA or gDNA derived from T cells, B-cell-depleted T cells, or PBMCs.

The CDR3 contains 14 residues. V was cut by 5 bases and J by 4 bases, with 14 bases left in between. Germline V gene sequence: CDR1 SNHLY, CDR2 FYNNEI. Authors' data handling: Reference gene primer amplification gave nucleated cell count estimates. TCRdb keeps only in-frame clones here, not all; method: immunoSEQ multiplex PCR. The V and J calls and clone size were taken over from that table, and D and trimming were inferred from the DNA. This table has approximately 250,000 clones, approximately 87% appearing once. This TCR derives from a human donor in a cohort sampled during active COVID-19. The chain uses TRBV2 and TRBJ1-2; D is unclear. The sample comprised peripheral blood. The CDR3 here is CASSLEAGVYGYTF. The CDR3 nucleotides are TGTGCCAGCAGTCTCGAGGCCGGGGTCTATGGCTACACCTTC.